This TCR beta chain was captured in a study of T cell repertoires in cytomegalovirus infection (dated by TCRdb to the late 2010s). About the investigation overall: Donor HLA type was relevant to the analysis, because carriage of CMV infection together with the matching HLA type was indicated by public TCR beta signatures.

V and J lose 4 bases and 10 bases, and a span of 20 bases separates them. From the germline V gene (reference sequence), CDR1 is SGHNT and CDR2 is YYREEE. The CDR3 numbers 14 residues from cysteine through phenylalanine. Only the CDR3 part of the read is kept: 42 bases, read in frame from the first base. The sample holds many counts of this clonotype. Its antigen is not yet known. Qualities for individual bases were not recorded, and no much larger clone is one base off. Broader findings and caveats from the paper: In both this cohort and an independent cohort of 350 or so donors, the cumulative frequency of public TCR beta family members distinguished carriers of CMV infection plus the relevant HLA type. The ex vivo response was dominated by HLA-C-restricted CMV-specific TCR beta clonotypes, which also provided the single most frequent clonotype in two of eight donors.

Sequencing took place on an Illumina HiSeq 1500. TCRdb redid the processing of the public reads, applying fastp at Q25 and MiXCR, and retained in-frame beta chains. Under each unique CDR3 protein, matching rows form one entry showing the most common genes and DNA. This sample lists roughly 230,000 distinct CDR3 sequences; around 6.2% were detected once. The top ten hold about 6.5% of the sample. Sequencing was performed on PBMCs. The receptor chain draws on TRBV5-4 and TRBJ1-1, with an unclear D gene assignment. This clonotype was sampled from a human donor in good health (CMV status not recorded). Some clones in this sample may be carry-over from other donors' samples. The base sequence is TGTGCCAGCAGCCCAAGGGATGTGCCTGAAGGAGCTTTCTTT. Translated, this is CASSPRDVPEGAFF.